This T cell receptor (beta chain) was obtained from a study of regulatory T cells in long-lasting Graves disease. Findings and caveats of the study: Graves' patients with persistent disease showed TCR diversity lower than patients newly diagnosed.

Time point: newly diagnosed GD, antithyroid drugs for less than 3 months. Extracted PBMC RNA gave rise to the TCR library. To make TCR beta libraries, researchers used iRepertoire HTBI primers and Arm-PCR of CDR3 regions. TCRdb recomputed calls from the multiplex PCR reads with MiXCR, one row per CDR3 protein. The table lists roughly 560,000 distinct CDR3 sequences, about 16% of them singletons. Deletions cut 8 bases from V and 2 bases from J, with 10 bases between. CDR3 length: 12 residues. In regard to this clonotype: Its target is unknown.

This same sample was also part of a study on T cells in Graves' hyperthyroidism and ophthalmopathy. From that second work: TCR CDR3 regions were first amplified by RT-PCR with HTBI primers.

The receptor was isolated from a woman aged 35-60 years with Graves disease. This specimen was peripheral blood mononuclear cells (PBMCs), taken at new diagnosis, from a patient treated with antithyroid drugs. The J gene is TRBJ2-7, the V gene TRBV12-3 or TRBV12-4; D unresolved. The CDR3 DNA reads as TGTGCCAGCGGGCAGCTGACCTACGAGCAGTACTTC. This gives the protein CASGQLTYEQYF.